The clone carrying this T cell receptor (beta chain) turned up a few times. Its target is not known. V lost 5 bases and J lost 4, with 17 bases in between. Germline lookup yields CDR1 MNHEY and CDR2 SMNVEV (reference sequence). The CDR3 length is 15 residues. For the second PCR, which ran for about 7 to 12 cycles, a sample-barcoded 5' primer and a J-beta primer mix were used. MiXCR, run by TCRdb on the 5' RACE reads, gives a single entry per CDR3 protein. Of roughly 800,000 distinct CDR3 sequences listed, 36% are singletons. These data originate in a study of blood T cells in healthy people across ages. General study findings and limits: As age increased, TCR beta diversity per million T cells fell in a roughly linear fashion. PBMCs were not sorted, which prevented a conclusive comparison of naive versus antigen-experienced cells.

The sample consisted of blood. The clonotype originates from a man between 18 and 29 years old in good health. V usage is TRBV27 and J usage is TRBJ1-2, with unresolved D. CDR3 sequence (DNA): TGTGCCAGCAGTCGTCGGGGTCCAAGCCCCTATGGCTACACCTTC. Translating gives CASSRRGPSPYGYTF.